Listed here are 14 T cell receptor beta chains from one sample, sequenced in a study of PD-L1 blockade in urothelial cancer. Sequenced by immunoSEQ multiplex PCR; TCRdb stores in-frame clones only, minus some. This table has roughly 45,000 clones, around 90% appearing once. The starting material was PBMCs, obtained around atezolizumab (anti-PD-L1) treatment. These TCRs come from a man aged 55 to 70 with urothelial cancer.

The chain joins TRBV21-1 to TRBJ1-3; TRBD1, the D gene given by the table, was not confirmed from the DNA. TRBV21-1 corresponds to a pseudogene. The CDR3 is 17 amino acids. CDR3 sequence reads: CASSKGRNRATGNTIYF. CDR3 sequence (DNA): TGTGCCAGCAGCAAAGGACGGAACAGGGCGACCGGAAACACCATATATTTT.

The chain couples TRBV2 to TRBJ2-5; D is unclear. V lost 1 base, J lost 1 base, and 10 bases lay in between. The V gene's germline CDR1 is SNHLY and CDR2 FYNNEI. The CDR3 runs to 15 residues. The CDR3 nucleotides are TGTGCCAGCAGTGAAGACCCATTACTCCAAGAGACCCAGTACTTC. Protein sequence: CASSEDPLLQETQYF.

V usage is TRBV28 and J usage is TRBJ2-1, with 7 bases aligning to TRBD1. The V gene end was trimmed by 2 bases and the J gene end by 5 bases; junction bases not matched to a gene: 6. The CDR3 length is 15 residues. Germline V gene sequence: CDR1 MDHEN, CDR2 SYDVKM. The CDR3 region has the DNA TGTGCCAGCAGTTTAACAGGGGTGTGGGACAATGAGCAGTTCTTC. Protein sequence: CASSLTGVWDNEQFF.

A few counts support this clone. The chain employs TRBV19 and TRBJ2-1; 7 bases align to TRBD1. This CDR3 has 14 residues. Germline trimming cut 3 bases from V and 3 bases from J; bases unmatched to any gene: 2. Germline CDR1 is LNHDA and CDR2 is SQIVND (reference sequence). The CDR3 reads CASSMGQYYNEQFF. DNA for the CDR3: TGTGCCAGTAGTATGGGACAGTACTACAATGAGCAGTTCTTC.

This clone was counted once. V gene TRBV4-3 combines with J gene TRBJ2-2, with TRBD1 as a possible D gene (5 bases). Germline CDR1 and CDR2: LGHNA and YSLEER. V dropped 0 bases and J dropped 0 bases, with 11 bases sitting between them. The CDR3 covers 17 residues. The DNA of the CDR3 is TGCGCCAGCAGCCAAGATGGGGCAGGGACGAACACCGGGGAGCTGTTTTTT. Amino acid sequence: CASSQDGAGTNTGELFF.

CDR3 nucleotides: TGTGCCAGCTCACCACCGCCGGGGTCGGTCGAAAAACTGTTTTTT. Translating it yields CASSPPPGSVEKLFF. V usage is TRBV18 and J usage is TRBJ1-4, with D hard to call. CDR1 and CDR2 from the germline V gene are KGHSH and LQKENI. This CDR3 region has 15 residues. V lost 0 bases to trimming and J lost 8 bases, with 13 bases between them.

The chain carries TRBV30 and TRBJ2-7, with TRBD1 matching 8 bases. The CDR3 loop spans 12 amino acids. Trimming at V came to 8 bases and at J to 2 bases, leaving 5 bases not matched to a gene. The germline V gene encodes CDR1 GTSNPN and CDR2 SVGIG (reference sequence). The CDR3 coding sequence is TGTGCCCGCCAGGGGGCCGCCTACGAGCAGTACTTC. It translates to CARQGAAYEQYF.

The J gene is TRBJ1-5, the V gene TRBV7-2; D gene ambiguous. With 5 bases removed from V and 9 bases from J, the gap between germline ends came to 11 bases. The CDR3 consists of 12 residues. Germline assignment: CDR1 SGHTA and CDR2 FQGNSA. DNA of the CDR3: TGTGCCAGCAGCAGAGACCAGCGGCCCCAGCATTTT. It is translated as CASSRDQRPQHF.

The chain uses TRBV5-1 and TRBJ2-5; 9 bases are shared with TRBD2. Germline V lookup: CDR1 SGHRS, CDR2 YFSETQ. CDR3 size: 17 residues. The V gene end was trimmed by 1 base and the J gene end by 2 bases; junction bases not matched to a gene: 9. This CDR3 is CASSLRPSGALQETQYF. In DNA form, the CDR3 reads TGCGCCAGCAGCTTGCGACCTAGCGGGGCGTTACAAGAGACCCAGTACTTC.

The chain links TRBV19 to TRBJ1-1; weak D call: TRBD1 (5 bases). CDR1 LNHDA and CDR2 SQIVND come from the germline V gene (reference sequence). Trimming removed 3 bases at V and 4 bases at J, with 18 bases between. The CDR3 spans 16 residues. CDR3 DNA sequence: TGTGCCAGTAGTATTCTAAGTTCAGGGTGGGGCACTGAAGCTTTCTTT. Residues: CASSILSSGWGTEAFF. The whole variable domain, filled in from reference TRBV19 and TRBJ1-1, reads DGGITQSPKYLFRKEGQNVTLSCEQNLNHDAMYWYRQDPGQGLRLIYYSQIVNDFQKGDIAEGYSVSREKKESFPLTVTSAQKNPTAFYLCASSILSSGWGTEAFFGQGTRLTVV.

This clone appeared once. The chain couples TRBV7-9 to TRBJ1-1; D may be TRBD1 (6 bases). Germline-derived CDR1 and CDR2 are SEHNR and FQNEAQ (reference sequence). V lost 5 bases and J 1 base, leaving 14 bases between the germline ends. CDR3 length equals 15 residues. The DNA of the CDR3 is TGTGCCAGCAGCCCAGCTGACAGGACGAACACTGAAGCTTTCTTT. Translated: CASSPADRTNTEAFF.

This clone was found once. The rearrangement joins TRBV9 to TRBJ2-1; 11 nucleotides match TRBD2. Germline V gene data show CDR1 as SGDLS and CDR2 as YYNGEE. Losses at the gene ends were 7 bases for V and 4 bases for J; bases not matched to a gene: 7. The length of the CDR3 is 15 residues. CDR3 region: CASGQTSGAYNEQFF. The DNA of the CDR3 is TGTGCCAGCGGCCAGACTAGCGGGGCGTACAATGAGCAGTTCTTC.

The chain is built from TRBV19 and TRBJ2-3; D might be TRBD2 (6 bases). Germline assignment: CDR1 LNHDA and CDR2 SQIVND (reference sequence). The CDR3 covers 15 residues. V lost 8 bases to trimming and J lost 2 bases, with 17 bases between them. The DNA of the CDR3 is TGTGCCAGTGACGAAACCGGGACTTACACAGATACGCAGTATTTT. Amino acids: CASDETGTYTDTQYF.

The V call is TRBV6-1, the J call TRBJ1-2; 7 bases match TRBD1. The CDR3 loop spans 15 amino acids. The germline CDR1 and CDR2 sequences are MNHNS and SASEGT. Unmatched junction bases numbered 12, after V lost 3 bases and J lost 8 bases. CDR3 amino acids: CASSDPDRLRRGYTF. The CDR3 DNA reads as TGTGCCAGCAGTGACCCGGACAGGCTTAGACGGGGCTACACCTTC.